The 32 T cell receptor beta chains in this list originate from one sample, sequenced in a study of vaccination and CD4 T cells after COVID-19. An Oncomine TCR Beta short-read assay was used to sequence the DNA from cultured CD4+ T cells. TCRdb processed the PCR reads anew with MiXCR; each CDR3 protein has one entry. In the table there are some 10,000 distinct CDR3 sequences, around 30% of which are singletons. Treatment denoted: 10-day PBMC culture with coronavirus spike peptide pools or control peptides (ViraFEST assay). These receptors are not linked to any known antigen. The source was CD4+ T cells from blood, cultured in vitro, collected after SARS-CoV-2 vaccination. The receptors were sampled from a human donor who had recovered from COVID-19.

The chain joins TRBV30 to TRBJ2-5, with 7 nucleotides matching TRBD1. Germline lookup yields CDR1 GTSNPN and CDR2 SVGIG (reference sequence). The ends lost 0 bases at V and 2 bases at J; junction bases unmatched: 9. The CDR3 length is 16 residues. For the CDR3, the DNA is TGTGCCTGGAGTGTAGGGGGCAGGGCCTCTCAAGAGACCCAGTACTTC. It codes for CAWSVGGRASQETQYF. The full variable domain, rest sourced from reference TRBV30 and TRBJ2-5, is SQTIHQWPATLVQPVGSPLSLECTVEGTSNPNLYWYRQAAGRGLQLLFYSVGIGQISSEVPQNLSASRPQDRQFILSSKKLLLSDSGFYLCAWSVGGRASQETQYFGPGTRLLVL.

This clonotype has more than one count but fewer than ten. The chain couples TRBV28 to TRBJ1-1; D gene ambiguous. The CDR3 length is 11 residues. Trimming removed 7 bases from V and 8 bases from J, with 11 bases in between. Germline CDR1 and CDR2: MDHEN and SYDVKM. The CDR3 nucleotides are TGTGCCAGCAAGACCGGGTTGGAAGCTTTCTTT. It yields the protein CASKTGLEAFF.

This clonotype was found a few times. The chain couples TRBV25-1 to TRBJ2-5, with 7 bases matching TRBD2. The germline CDR1 and CDR2 sequences are MGHDK and SYGVNS. CDR3 length: 18 amino acids. V was pared by 3 bases and J by 5 bases, with 18 bases of the junction left unmatched. The CDR3 region has the DNA TGTGCCAGCAGTGAGGTGCGCGGCCTAGCGGTGGGGCGGGAGACCCAGTACTTC. Translated, it gives CASSEVRGLAVGRETQYF.

The chain is built from TRBV15 and TRBJ2-3, with 9 bases lining up with TRBD2. J lost 3 bases, V lost 3 bases, and 4 bases had no gene match. Germline CDR1 LNHNV, CDR2 YYDKDF (reference sequence). CDR3 length: 15 amino acids. The CDR3, as DNA: TGTGCCACCAGCAGGAGACTAGCGGCGACAGATACGCAGTATTTT. Translated, it gives CATSRRLAATDTQYF.

This clonotype came up a few times. The J gene is TRBJ1-5, the V gene TRBV24-1; TRBD1 agrees at 8 bases. The length of the CDR3 is 15 residues. J gave up 4 bases and V 3 bases, and 4 bases lay outside the gene matches. Germline values: CDR1 KGHDR, CDR2 SFDVKD. CDR3 sequence (DNA): TGTGCCACCAGTGATCCGGGACAGGTAAATCAGCCCCAGCATTTT. It yields the protein CATSDPGQVNQPQHF.

The V gene is TRBV9, the J gene TRBJ2-2; D is possibly TRBD1 (6 bases). The CDR3 length is 17 residues. V was shortened by 3 bases and J by 1 base, with 16 bases between the two germline ends. Germline CDR1 reads SGDLS; CDR2 reads YYNGEE. DNA of the CDR3: TGTGCCAGCAGCGCAGCTCCGGGACACGGGAACACCGGGGAGCTGTTTTTT. Its translation: CASSAAPGHGNTGELFF.

This clonotype is a singleton in its sample. This chain uses TRBV11-3 with TRBJ2-1, with TRBD2 matching over 10 bases. This CDR3 comprises 16 residues. Trimming took 6 bases from V and 9 from J; bases not matched to a gene: 14. Germline V lookup: CDR1 SGHNT, CDR2 YENEEA. The CDR3 spells CASSSRASGSFSEQFF. CDR3 DNA: TGTGCCAGCAGTTCCCGGGCTAGCGGGAGTTTCAGTGAGCAGTTCTTC.

The genes are TRBV18 and TRBJ2-6; D gene uncertain. The CDR3 runs 14 residues. The germline V gene encodes CDR1 KGHSH and CDR2 LQKENI. V was cut by 5 bases and J by 6 bases, with 11 bases left in between. The CDR3 DNA reads TGTGCCAGCTCAAAGGACCCCCCGGCCAACGTCCTGACTTTC. It encodes CASSKDPPANVLTF. Based on the CDR3 plus reference TRBV18 and TRBJ2-6, the full variable domain is NAGVMQNPRHLVRRRGQEARLRCSPMKGHSHVYWYRQLPEEGLKFMVYLQKENIIDESGMPKERFSAEFPKEGPSILRIQQVVRGDSAAYFCASSKDPPANVLTFGAGSRLTVL.

The chain is built from TRBV12-3 or TRBV12-4 and TRBJ1-4, with unresolved D. The V end was cut by 7 bases, the J end by 3 bases, with 12 bases between. The CDR3 spans 14 residues. CDR3 protein: CASTWRAANEKLFF. CDR3 nucleotide sequence: TGTGCCAGCACCTGGAGGGCGGCTAATGAAAAACTGTTTTTT.

This rearrangement joins TRBV20-1 to TRBJ2-7, with D possibly TRBD1 on 6 matching bases. CDR3 length equals 13 residues. From germline, CDR1 is DFQATT and CDR2 SNEGSKA (reference sequence). CDR3 in DNA: TGCAGCCCAGGGGACACGAGCTCCTACGAGCAGTACTTC. It encodes CSPGDTSSYEQYF.

By sample share, this clonotype is medium-sized. The V and J genes are TRBV7-2 and TRBJ2-3; 8 bases map to TRBD2. Germline CDR1 SGHTA, CDR2 FQGNSA. The CDR3 has 18 amino acids. V lost 5 bases, J lost 1 base, and 14 bases stayed unmatched. The CDR3 region has the DNA TGTGCCAGCAGCCCTCGCCTACTAGCGGTGAGACGCACAGATACGCAGTATTTT. As protein: CASSPRLLAVRRTDTQYF.

This clonotype was observed a few times. The rearrangement joins TRBV28 to TRBJ1-2; TRBD1 agrees at 7 bases. Germline CDR1 reads MDHEN; CDR2 reads SYDVKM. The CDR3 has 14 amino acids. The V gene end was trimmed by 5 bases and the J gene end by 4 bases; junction bases not matched to a gene: 7. The CDR3 region has the DNA TGTGCCAGCAGTCCGGGACAGACTTCCTATGGCTACACCTTC. Translating gives CASSPGQTSYGYTF.

The V and J genes are TRBV12-3 or TRBV12-4 and TRBJ1-1; unclear D gene. The CDR3 sequence is 13 residues long. Trimming removed 5 bases at V and 5 bases at J, with 12 bases between. CDR3 sequence reads: CASSGQGWTEAFF. CDR3 nucleotides: TGTGCCAGCAGTGGGCAAGGGTGGACTGAAGCTTTCTTT.

The sample holds a few counts of this clonotype. The V gene is TRBV7-8, the J gene TRBJ1-2; D not certain. The CDR3 loop spans 14 amino acids. V was trimmed by 1 base and J by 12 bases, leaving 18 bases between them. Germline lookup yields CDR1 SGHVS and CDR2 FQNEAQ. The CDR3 spells CASSLGNGPLRHTF. CDR3 bases: TGTGCCAGCAGCTTAGGGAACGGACCTTTGAGGCACACCTTC.

CDR3 DNA sequence: TGTGCCACTTCGGACAGGGATCGCAATCAGCCCCAGCATTTT. Translated: CATSDRDRNQPQHF. The chain couples TRBV12-3 or TRBV12-4 to TRBJ1-5; 8 nucleotides line up with TRBD1. The CDR3 has 14 amino acids. Germline trimming cut 10 bases from V and 2 bases from J; bases unmatched to any gene: 7.

Points on this clonotype: Compared with germline, one end of the junction differs, possibly owing to a read error. V and J are TRBV19 and TRBJ1-6, with D perhaps matching TRBD1 (6 bases). Germline loops: CDR1 LNHDA, CDR2 SQIVND (reference sequence). The CDR3 sequence is 16 residues long. DNA for the CDR3: TGTGCCAGTAGATGGCAGGGGAGGGTCCATAATCCACCCCTCCACTTT. Amino acids: CASRWQGRVHNPPLHF. Looking up the rest from reference TRBV19 and TRBJ1-6 gives the full variable domain: DGGITQSPKYLFRKEGQNVTLSCEQNLNHDAMYWYRQDPGQGLRLIYYSQIVNDFQKGDIAEGYSVSREKKESFPLTVTSAQKNPTAFYLCASRWQGRVHNPPLHFGNGTRLTVT.

The chain combines TRBV9 with TRBJ1-3; D uncertain. CDR1 SGDLS and CDR2 YYNGEE come from the germline V gene. V lost 0 bases, J lost 3 bases, and 10 bases lay in between. The CDR3 sequence is 15 residues long. The CDR3 sequence: CASSVDWVDGNTIYF. In DNA form, the CDR3 reads TGTGCCAGCAGCGTAGACTGGGTTGATGGAAACACCATATATTTT. Drawing the rest from reference TRBV9 and TRBJ1-3, the complete variable domain is DSGVTQTPKHLITATGQRVTLRCSPRSGDLSVYWYQQSLDQGLQFLIQYYNGEERAKGNILERFSAQQFPDLHSELNLSSLELGDSALYFCASSVDWVDGNTIYFGEGSWLTVV.

This clonotype turned up a few times. V gene TRBV24-1 combines with J gene TRBJ2-5; D is unclear. This CDR3 has 13 residues. Trimming left V 5 bases short and J 0 bases short, with 6 bases between. Germline V CDR1 and CDR2: KGHDR, SFDVKD. The CDR3 region is CATSGVNQETQYF. CDR3 in DNA: TGTGCCACCAGTGGGGTGAACCAAGAGACCCAGTACTTC.

The chain recombines TRBV7-2 with TRBJ2-5; a possible D gene is TRBD1 (6 bases). Germline assignment: CDR1 SGHTA and CDR2 FQGNSA. Trimming cost V 8 bases and J 1 base, with 14 bases left between them. This CDR3 contains 14 residues. The DNA of the CDR3 is TGTGCCAGCTACCAGGGGCCGGTCCAAGAGACCCAGTACTTC. It translates to CASYQGPVQETQYF.

There are a few counts of this clonotype. For the CDR3, the DNA is TGTGCCAGCAGCTTAGCGCAGCGGACAGATACGCAGTATTTT. Protein: CASSLAQRTDTQYF. The V call is TRBV7-2, the J call TRBJ2-3; maybe TRBD2 (5 bases). In germline, CDR1 is SGHTA, CDR2 FQGNSA. Trimming cost V 0 bases and J 3 bases, with 7 bases left between them. The CDR3 contains 14 residues.

This clonotype has a handful of counts. The chain's CDR3 is CASSYRGGRGEAFF. Written as DNA, the CDR3 is TGTGCCAGCAGTTACCGGGGCGGAAGGGGTGAAGCTTTCTTT. The genes are TRBV6-5 and TRBJ1-1; D perhaps matches TRBD1 (5 bases). Germline V CDR1 and CDR2: MNHEY, SVGAGI. CDR3 length: 14 amino acids. Trimming left V 2 bases short and J 7 bases short, with 14 bases between.

The CDR3 DNA is TGTGCCAGCAGCTCGGGGAACACAGATACGCAGTATTTT. Its translation is CASSSGNTDTQYF. The rearrangement joins TRBV28 to TRBJ2-3; D perhaps matches TRBD2 (5 bases). From germline, CDR1 is MDHEN and CDR2 SYDVKM. The CDR3 is 13 amino acids. With 6 bases removed from V and 2 bases from J, the gap between germline ends came to 9 bases.

The V and J genes are TRBV2 and TRBJ2-3; a possible D gene is TRBD1 (5 bases). This CDR3 is 17 amino acids long. Germline-derived CDR1 and CDR2 are SNHLY and FYNNEI. V was clipped by 2 bases and J by 1 base, with 16 bases between them. CDR3 DNA: TGTGCCAGCAGTGAAATATGGCAGGGTATCGGCACAGATACGCAGTATTTT. It translates to CASSEIWQGIGTDTQYF.

The chain combines TRBV6-5 with TRBJ2-4; weak D call: TRBD2 (6 bases). This CDR3 comprises 15 residues. Per germline, CDR1 MNHEY and CDR2 SVGAGI. Trimming took 2 bases from V and 1 from J, leaving 9 bases between them. The CDR3 nucleotides are TGTGCCAGCAGTTACGGGACTCAGGCCAAAAACATTCAGTACTTC. The encoded protein is CASSYGTQAKNIQYF.

Worth noting for this clonotype: The DNA is omitted, as the CDR3 cannot be located on it reliably, and the CDR3 follows TCRdb's listing. The chain is built from TRBV11-3 and TRBJ2-7; no DNA check was done on the table's D call, TRBD1. Germline CDR1 SGHNT, CDR2 YENEEA. The CDR3 is 15 residues long, counting both termini. CDR3 amino acids: CASSLVGQGSYERYF.

This clonotype was detected a few times. The chain has TRBV12-3 or TRBV12-4 and TRBJ2-5; 15 positions agree with TRBD2. The CDR3 totals 17 residues. The trim removed 6 bases at V and 4 bases at J, leaving 9 bases unmatched. The CDR3 sequence is CASSFDPGLAGGETQYF. CDR3 bases: TGTGCCAGCAGCTTTGACCCGGGACTAGCGGGGGGAGAGACCCAGTACTTC.

A few counts support this clonotype. The gene calls are TRBV28 and TRBJ2-7; D may be TRBD1 (5 bases). Trimming removed 6 bases from V and 5 bases from J, with 11 bases in between. This CDR3 region has 12 residues. Germline values: CDR1 MDHEN, CDR2 SYDVKM. CDR3 nucleotides: TGTGCCAGCAGCCCGGACACTGACGAGCAGTACTTC. It encodes CASSPDTDEQYF. Together with reference TRBV28 and TRBJ2-7, the CDR3 gives the full variable domain: DVKVTQSSRYLVKRTGEKVFLECVQDMDHENMFWYRQDPGLGLRLIYFSYDVKMKEKGDIPEGYSVSREKKERFSLILESASTNQTSMYLCASSPDTDEQYFGPGTRLTVT.

Regarding this clonotype: A junction boundary mismatches the germline segment, possibly from a read error. V usage is TRBV7-7 and J usage is TRBJ2-5; D assignment may be TRBD1 or TRBD2 (6 bases each). Per the germline V gene, CDR1 is SSHAT and CDR2 is FNYEAQ (reference sequence). CDR3 length equals 15 residues. This CDR3 is CASSLGVGGEETQYF. CDR3 in DNA: TGTGCTAGCAGCTTAGGGGTCGGGGGCGAAGAGACCCAGTACTTC.

The rearrangement uses TRBV7-2 and TRBJ1-5; D unclear. The length of the CDR3 is 14 residues. The germline V and J ends were trimmed by 5 bases and 5 bases, with 13 bases remaining between them. Germline V CDR1 and CDR2: SGHTA, FQGNSA. CDR3 residues: CASSPPGYDQPQHF. The CDR3, as DNA: TGTGCCAGCAGCCCCCCGGGTTACGATCAGCCCCAGCATTTT.

This clonotype has more than one count but fewer than ten. V and J are TRBV24-1 and TRBJ2-7; D call uncertain. The V gene's germline CDR1 is KGHDR and CDR2 SFDVKD. Between the trimmed V and J ends, which lost 4 bases and 2 bases, there was a span of 11 bases. The CDR3 runs 14 residues. The DNA of the CDR3 is TGTGCCACCAGTGACCACCACCCCCCCTACGAGCAGTACTTC. Translated, it gives CATSDHHPPYEQYF.

This clonotype has only a few counts. The chain employs TRBV19 and TRBJ1-1, with D maybe TRBD1 (6 bases). Looked up from germline, CDR1 is LNHDA and CDR2 is SQIVND (reference sequence). Trimming removed 3 bases at V and 4 bases at J, with 18 bases between. The CDR3 totals 16 residues. Here the CDR3 DNA reads TGTGCCAGTAGTATCCCTAGGGGGGGAACGGGCACTGAAGCTTTCTTT. Residues: CASSIPRGGTGTEAFF.

By sample share, this clonotype is medium-sized. The CDR3 nucleotides read TGTGCCAGCAGTTTAAGACAGGGAGATCAGCCCCAGCATTTT. Translated: CASSLRQGDQPQHF. The chain links TRBV27 to TRBJ1-5; 7 bases map to TRBD1. J gave up 5 bases and V 2 bases, and 3 bases lay outside the gene matches. Per the germline V gene, CDR1 is MNHEY and CDR2 is SMNVEV (reference sequence). The CDR3 has 14 residues.